This T cell receptor (beta chain) was retrieved from a study of blood T cell repertoires in COVID-19. Study-wide context: The United States, Italy and Spain provided the acute and convalescent COVID-19 samples.

Libraries were prepared by immunoSEQ multiplex PCR; TCRdb keeps only in-frame clonotypes and omits some of them. The data contain approximately 280,000 clones, roughly 86% of them singletons. Trimming cost V 0 bases and J 2 bases, with 16 bases left between them. This CDR3 has 17 amino acids. Germline-derived CDR1 and CDR2 are LGHNA and YSLEER. The sequenced sample was peripheral blood. The TCR comes from a man aged 18 to 30 with active or convalescent COVID-19. This rearrangement joins TRBV4-3 to TRBJ1-1, with D unresolved. The CDR3 protein is CASSQDGPGQLNTEAFF. In DNA form, the CDR3 reads TGCGCCAGCAGCCAAGATGGTCCTGGGCAGTTAAACACTGAAGCTTTCTTT.